This passage covers 13 T cell receptor beta chains from one sample sequenced in a study of beta chain features in type 1 diabetes. cDNA synthesis used the whole RNA isolate, giving expressed TCRB sequences. Generated by immunoSEQ multiplex PCR, the TCRdb table keeps only in-frame clones and is missing some. Of under 200,000 clones in the sample, about 9.8% were seen once. Sequencing used central memory CD4+ T cells from blood. These receptors all stem from a woman aged 18-29 years in good health.

The genes are TRBV7-2 and TRBJ2-2; D gene unclear. Germline values: CDR1 SGHTA, CDR2 FQGNSA. Between the trimmed V and J ends, which lost 6 bases and 1 base, there was a span of 15 bases. CDR3 size: 16 residues. This chain's CDR3 is CASSPRSSLNTGELFF. Written as DNA, the CDR3 is TGTGCCAGCAGTCCCCGAAGTAGTCTGAACACCGGGGAGCTGTTTTTT.

This clone has a handful of counts. This sequence joins TRBV7-2 and TRBJ2-3; tentatively, D is TRBD1 (6 bases). Per the germline V gene, CDR1 is SGHTA and CDR2 is FQGNSA. V gave up 8 bases and J gave up 0 bases, with 15 bases separating them. The CDR3 sequence is 15 residues long. The CDR3 reads CASAPPGASTDTQYF. In nucleotides, the CDR3 is TGTGCCAGCGCCCCCCCAGGGGCTAGCACAGATACGCAGTATTTT.

This chain connects TRBV5-1 to TRBJ2-2; 7 bases match TRBD2. V trimming: 1 base; J trimming: 2 bases; junction bases outside the gene matches: 2. Looked up from germline, CDR1 is SGHRS and CDR2 is YFSETQ. This CDR3 is built from 15 residues. This CDR3 is CASSLSGGNTGELFF. In DNA, the CDR3 is TGCGCCAGCAGCTTGTCGGGAGGTAACACCGGGGAGCTGTTTTTT.

This clone was counted only a few times. This chain links TRBV6-5 with TRBJ2-1, with no clear D. V was cut by 3 bases and J by 2 bases, with 14 bases left in between. CDR1 is MNHEY and CDR2 is SVGAGI in the germline V gene. The CDR3 is made up of 16 amino acids. In nucleotides, the CDR3 is TGTGCCAGCAGTTATCGACCCGGAACTACCTACAATGAGCAGTTCTTC. This sequence encodes CASSYRPGTTYNEQFF.

V and J are TRBV5-1 and TRBJ2-3; 8 nucleotides agree with TRBD2. V gave up 0 bases and J gave up 6 bases; unmatched junction bases: 3. The CDR3 runs 14 residues. Germline assignment: CDR1 SGHRS and CDR2 YFSETQ. In DNA form, the CDR3 reads TGCGCCAGCAGCTTGGGGACTAGCAGGGATACGCAGTATTTT. Encoded protein: CASSLGTSRDTQYF.

This chain links TRBV5-1 with TRBJ1-2; 10 bases are shared with TRBD1. Germline CDR1 is SGHRS and CDR2 is YFSETQ. The J segment lost 6 bases and the V segment lost 5 bases, leaving 13 bases of the junction unmatched. This CDR3 contains 16 residues. CDR3 loop: CASSRDRGRNEDGYTF. The DNA of the CDR3 is TGCGCCAGCAGTCGTGACAGGGGGCGAAATGAGGATGGCTACACCTTC.

The CDR3 loop reads CASSSSGSGHTGELFF. CDR3 DNA: TGTGCCAGCAGCTCTAGCGGCTCAGGCCACACCGGGGAGCTGTTTTTT. The chain links TRBV7-9 to TRBJ2-2, with TRBD2 matching 7 bases. Trimming took 4 bases from V and 3 from J; bases not matched to a gene: 8. The CDR3 consists of 16 residues. CDR1 is SEHNR, CDR2 FQNEAQ, per germline (reference sequence).

In its sample, this clone was seen a few times. The chain recombines TRBV7-3 with TRBJ2-2; tentative D call: TRBD2 (5 bases). The germline gives CDR1 SGHTA, CDR2 FQGTGA. V was trimmed by 2 bases and J by 7 bases, leaving 8 bases between them. The CDR3 loop spans 13 amino acids. The CDR3 nucleotides read TGTGCCAGCAGCTTAGGGAGTAGCGGGGAGCTGTTTTTT. Its protein is CASSLGSSGELFF. The complete variable domain, with remaining parts taken from reference TRBV7-3 and TRBJ2-2, reads GAGVSQTPSNKVTEKGKYVELRCDPISGHTALYWYRQSLGQGPEFLIYFQGTGAADDSGLPNDRFFAVRPEGSVSTLKIQRTERGDSAVYLCASSLGSSGELFFGEGSRLTVL.

This clone was seen at least ten times. This chain connects TRBV29-1 to TRBJ2-5, with D unclear. CDR1 is SQVTM and CDR2 is ANQGSEA in the germline V gene. The germline V and J ends were trimmed by 3 bases and 1 base, with 9 bases remaining between them. The CDR3 spans 13 residues. The CDR3 DNA follows: TGCAGCGTTGATGGGCTTATCCAAGAGACCCAGTACTTC. It translates to CSVDGLIQETQYF.

This clone was detected only a few times. This rearrangement joins TRBV6-6 to TRBJ1-6; TRBD1 is a possible D gene (5 bases). This CDR3 contains 15 residues. Trimming removed 6 bases at V and 8 bases at J, with 17 bases between. In germline, CDR1 is MNHNY, CDR2 SVGAGI (reference sequence). The CDR3 is CASSRTGGNDSPLHF. In DNA form, the CDR3 reads TGTGCCAGCAGCCGGACCGGGGGTAATGATTCACCCCTCCACTTT.

The J gene is TRBJ2-1, the V gene TRBV7-2, with D possibly matching TRBD1 (5 bases). The V and J ends lost 4 bases and 8 bases respectively, with 18 bases between them. The CDR3 loop spans 15 amino acids. Germline V lookup: CDR1 SGHTA, CDR2 FQGNSA. The CDR3 sequence: CASSSPSSGKHEQFF. DNA of the CDR3: TGTGCCAGCAGCTCCCCCTCGTCAGGGAAGCATGAGCAGTTCTTC.

The chain joins TRBV27 to TRBJ2-7; tentatively, D is TRBD2 (6 bases). The CDR3 is 18 residues long. Germline CDR1 and CDR2: MNHEY and SMNVEV (reference sequence). V lost 2 bases and J 0 bases, leaving 20 bases between the germline ends. CDR3 sequence (DNA): TGTGCCAGCAGTTTACGGGGGTATGGCAGGCGTTCCTCCTACGAGCAGTACTTC. Its protein product is CASSLRGYGRRSSYEQYF.

This clone has only a few counts. The chain joins TRBV7-9 to TRBJ2-1, with TRBD1 identical over 10 bases. This CDR3 has 14 residues. CDR1 and CDR2 (germline): SEHNR, FQNEAQ (reference sequence). V trimming: 11 bases; J trimming: 9 bases; junction bases outside the gene matches: 13. The CDR3 nucleotides read TGTGCCGTCCTGGCCGGGACAGGGGTAATTGAGCAGTTCTTC. Translated, it gives CAVLAGTGVIEQFF.